This TCR beta chain was identified during a study of control samples from healthy donors and cancer patients. TCRdb's copy holds only in-frame clones and misses some; the assay was immunoSEQ multiplex PCR. Of under 140,000 clones in the sample, 85% to 90% are singletons; the top ten hold 3.5% to 4.5%. This clone occurred a few times. In germline, CDR1 is KGHSH, CDR2 LQKENI. The CDR3 length is 15 residues. Trimming pared 3 bases from V and 0 bases from J, leaving 11 bases between. The chain couples TRBV18 to TRBJ1-1; D might be TRBD1 (5 bases). This TCR was recovered from a woman aged 55-70 years with lung cancer. Sample: PBMCs. The CDR3 nucleotides read TGTGCCAGCTCACCCCGACAGTTGATGAACACTGAAGCTTTCTTT. It encodes CASSPRQLMNTEAFF.